What follows is one T cell receptor beta chain and its context. Its antigen is not known. The sample originates from a study of Ad26.COV2.S vaccination and SARS-CoV-2 variants. Across the whole study: The donor participated in the COV1001 trial, in its Ad26.COV2.S arm. Each vaccinee took Ad26.COV2.S intramuscularly, once or twice 56 days apart. Study-wide results and limits: Substantial breadth was reportedly displayed by spike-specific CD8+ and CD4+ T cell responses after vaccination.

The sample's treatment: over 15 received Ad26.COV2.S at low or high dose, single or two shots; 5 received placebo; per-sample allocation not given. Samples analyzed were those drawn on day 63 after the first vaccine or placebo injection. The protocol was immunoSEQ multiplex PCR, while the TCRdb copy is restricted to in-frame clones and leaves out a portion. Seen here are approximately 480,000 clones, 70% to 90% observed once, and the top ten hold about 13%. The V end was cut by 2 bases, the J end by 10 bases, with 11 bases between. The CDR3 is made up of 12 amino acids. Germline CDR1 and CDR2: MDHEN and SYDVKM.

This TCR derives from a person aged 18-65 years who received the Ad26.COV2.S COVID-19 vaccine or a placebo. The chain recombines TRBV28 with TRBJ1-1; tentatively, D is TRBD1 (5 bases). Here the sequenced sample was peripheral blood, taken in a trial of Ad26.COV2.S vaccine versus placebo. The CDR3 spells CASSLQGSAAFF. DNA for the CDR3: TGTGCCAGCAGTTTACAGGGATCCGCAGCTTTCTTT.